In its sample, the clone carrying this T cell receptor beta chain was seen a few times. This sample is part of a study of technical replicates of blood from several donors. The CDR3 has 15 residues. Germline CDR1 and CDR2: SGDLS and YYNGEE. After removal of 4 bases from V and 0 bases from J, the junction contained 2 bases not matched to a gene. TCRdb's table, derived via immunoSEQ multiplex PCR, lists solely in-frame clones and lacks some. This sample has over 85,000 clones, with approximately 95% found just once. The rearrangement joins TRBV9 to TRBJ2-1; 9 bases map to TRBD2. Sample: T cells isolated from PBMCs. The sequence came from a human donor in good health. The CDR3 is CASSFSGSSYNEQFF. The CDR3 region has the DNA TGTGCCAGCAGCTTTAGCGGGAGCTCCTACAATGAGCAGTTCTTC.